The 9 T cell receptor beta chains given below trace back to one sample, sequenced in a study of identical twins. TCRdb processed the 5' RACE reads anew with MiXCR; each CDR3 protein has one entry. The top ten clones hold 2.5% to 3.5% of a sample with a few hundred thousand distinct CDR3 sequences, approximately 9.6% of them seen once. These data were likewise used in another study, on yellow fever vaccine responses in identical twins.

Sequenced input: PBMCs. The receptors stem from a woman younger than 35 in good health.

This clonotype was seen more than once but under ten times. This sequence joins TRBV24-1 and TRBJ2-1; D perhaps matches TRBD2 (6 bases). Germline V gene data show CDR1 as KGHDR and CDR2 as SFDVKD. Trimming removed 1 base at V and 6 bases at J, with 15 bases between. CDR3 length equals 16 residues. CDR3 protein: CATSDLGGALGNEQFF. The CDR3 DNA reads TGTGCCACCAGTGATTTAGGAGGGGCGTTGGGCAATGAGCAGTTCTTC.

This clonotype was counted many times. V usage is TRBV3-1 and J usage is TRBJ1-2; TRBD1 might be the D (5 bases). The length of the CDR3 is 13 residues. CDR1 is LGHDT, CDR2 YNNKEL, per germline (reference sequence). Trimming took 0 bases from V and 8 from J, leaving 10 bases between them. CDR3 coding DNA: TGTGCCAGCAGCCAAGATCAGGGTAGGGGCTACACCTTC. Translation gives CASSQDQGRGYTF.

This clonotype was found a few times. The V call is TRBV7-9, the J call TRBJ2-7; 10 nucleotides match TRBD2. J gave up 5 bases and V 4 bases, and 8 bases lay outside the gene matches. From germline, CDR1 is SEHNR and CDR2 FQNEAQ (reference sequence). The length of the CDR3 is 15 residues. The CDR3 coding sequence is TGTGCCAGCAGCTCCCAGAGCGGGAGGGCCAACGAGCAGTACTTC. Translation: CASSSQSGRANEQYF.

This clonotype was picked up many times. V usage is TRBV11-2 and J usage is TRBJ2-5; 14 bases match TRBD2. V lost 6 bases to trimming and J lost 5 bases; unmatched junction nucleotides: 11. Per germline, CDR1 SGHAT and CDR2 FQNNGV. The CDR3 is 17 amino acids. CDR3 amino acids: CASSYGTSGGSYETQYF. The CDR3 nucleotides are TGTGCCAGCAGTTACGGGACTAGCGGGGGATCTTATGAGACCCAGTACTTC.

The V gene is TRBV4-1, the J gene TRBJ1-1, with D tentatively TRBD1 (5 bases). Germline loops: CDR1 MGHRA, CDR2 YSYEKL. This CDR3 comprises 13 residues. The V end was cut by 8 bases, the J end by 5 bases, with 15 bases between. The CDR3: CASGDRDVTEAFF. CDR3 nucleotides: TGCGCCAGCGGAGATAGGGACGTTACTGAAGCTTTCTTT.

In this sample, this clonotype turned up a few times. The genes are TRBV15 and TRBJ2-7, with 7 positions matching TRBD1. CDR3 length equals 16 residues. Germline loops: CDR1 LNHNV, CDR2 YYDKDF (reference sequence). J gave up 3 bases and V 3 bases, and 11 bases lay outside the gene matches. In nucleotides, the CDR3 is TGTGCCACCAGCAGCCCAGGGACAGTCCCCATCTACGAGCAGTACTTC. Protein: CATSSPGTVPIYEQYF. The whole variable domain, filled in from reference TRBV15 and TRBJ2-7, reads DAMVIQNPRYQVTQFGKPVTLSCSQTLNHNVMYWYQQKSSQAPKLLFHYYDKDFNNEADTPDNFQSRRPNTSFCFLDIRSPGLGDTAMYLCATSSPGTVPIYEQYFGPGTRLTVT.

V is TRBV20-1 and J is TRBJ2-6; D remains unclear. The CDR3 length is 15 residues. Germline V lookup: CDR1 DFQATT, CDR2 SNEGSKA (reference sequence). V shed 0 bases and J shed 2 bases, with 8 bases lying between them. This CDR3 is CSAREAQPGANVLTF. In DNA, the CDR3 is TGCAGTGCTAGAGAGGCCCAGCCTGGGGCCAACGTCCTGACTTTC.

There are many counts of this clonotype. The genes are TRBV29-1 and TRBJ2-5, with 9 bases aligning to TRBD1. Trimming removed 7 bases from V and 5 bases from J; junction bases left unmatched: 5. The germline V gene encodes CDR1 SQVTM and CDR2 ANQGSEA. The CDR3 has 12 amino acids. This CDR3 is CSARTGAETQYF. In DNA, the CDR3 is TGCAGCGCCCGGACAGGGGCCGAGACCCAGTACTTC.

This clonotype was seen repeatedly, ten times or more. The chain couples TRBV29-1 to TRBJ2-3, with D possibly matching TRBD2 (6 bases). In germline, CDR1 is SQVTM, CDR2 ANQGSEA. This CDR3 comprises 12 residues. V lost 6 bases and J lost 4, with 11 bases in between. CDR3 DNA: TGCAGCGTCCATTCGGGAGCAGATACGCAGTATTTT. It encodes CSVHSGADTQYF.